These T cell receptor beta chains were read from a single sample in a study of CD8+ T cells in alopecia areata. The assay was immunoSEQ multiplex PCR, and TCRdb's table has in-frame clones only and misses some. The repertoire holds approximately 30,000 clones, around 60% seen once, with under 50% in the top ten. The sequencing sample was made of NKG2D-high CD8+ T cells sorted from blood. These TCRs come from a human donor with alopecia areata. The CDR3 runs from the conserved cysteine through the conserved F or W. D genes are given only for firm matches. Part of the rows lack a size; the others show once, few, many or a class for expanded clones.

j_call clone_size v_call d_call cdr3_nt cdr3_aa
TRBJ1-1 - TRBV14 TRBD1 TGTGCCAGCAGCCAAATCCCCCCACAGGGGAGCACTGAAGCTTTCTTT CASSQIPPQGSTEAFF
TRBJ2-4 few TRBV9 TRBD1 TGTGCCAGCAGCACCGGGACAGGGGTCACGGATCAGTACTTC CASSTGTGVTDQYF
TRBJ2-1 - TRBV29-1 - TGCAGCGTTGAATCCAGGGGTTCCTACAATGAGCAGTTCTTC CSVESRGSYNEQFF
TRBJ1-1 - TRBV19 - TGTGCCAGTAGTCTGGGGGACACTAAAGCTTTCTTT CASSLGDTKAFF
TRBJ1-1 - TRBV4-3 - TGCGCCAGCAGCCAGAGCTTATTTTTGAACACTGAAGCTTTCTTT CASSQSLFLNTEAFF
TRBJ2-5 - TRBV7-8 - TGTGCCAGCAGCTTACCCGGGTCCGGGGAAGAGACCCAGTACTTC CASSLPGSGEETQYF
TRBJ2-7 - TRBV29-1 TRBD1 TGCAGCGTTGAAGCGGAGCGAGGACAGGGGGCATACGAGCAGTACTTC CSVEAERGQGAYEQYF
TRBJ2-1 - TRBV28 TRBD2 TGTGCCAGCAGTTTATATAGCGGGAAGGATGAGCAGTTCTTC CASSLYSGKDEQFF
TRBJ2-3 - TRBV7-2 - TGTGCCAGCAGCGCCGTAGCGGCCACAGATACGCAGTATTTT CASSAVAATDTQYF
TRBJ2-2 - TRBV29-1 - TGCAGCGTTGAAACGGGCGTTCACGGGGAGCTGTTTTTT CSVETGVHGELFF
TRBJ1-2 - TRBV27 - TGTGCCAGTAAGGGAGGGGGCTATGGCTACACCTTC CASKGGGYGYTF
TRBJ2-1 - TRBV30 - TGTGCCTGGAATCAGGGACCGGCATACAATGAGCAGTTCTTC CAWNQGPAYNEQFF
TRBJ2-1 - TRBV4-1 TRBD2 TGCGCCAGCAGCCAAGATCGGGCTAGCGGGAGAAACAATGAGCAGTTCTTC CASSQDRASGRNNEQFF
TRBJ2-7 - TRBV5-1 - TGCGCCAGCAGCTTAGGCTACGAGCAGTACTTC CASSLGYEQYF
TRBJ2-5 - TRBV27 - TGTGCCAGCAGTTTTGGGGGACGTAGACAAGAGACCCAGTACTTC CASSFGGRRQETQYF
TRBJ2-7 - TRBV4-3 - TGCGCCAGCAGCCAAGTTAGATTC CASSQVRF
TRBJ2-1 - TRBV5-6 - TGTGCCAGCAGCACTCAGACAGGCCAGATATACAATGAGCAGTTCTTC CASSTQTGQIYNEQFF
TRBJ2-7 few TRBV5-1 TRBD1 TGCGCCAGCAGCGAGGGACAGTACGAGCAGTACTTC CASSEGQYEQYF
TRBJ1-5 - TRBV19 TRBD1 TGTGCCAGTAGTCTAGCGACAGGGGTTCAGCCCCAGCATTTT CASSLATGVQPQHF
TRBJ1-1 - TRBV27 - TGTGCCAGCTCGGGGGGGGTCTCTGAAGCTTTCTTT CASSGGVSEAFF
TRBJ1-5 - TRBV19 - TGTGCCAGTAGACGGGTCAGGGATACTCAGCCCCAGCATTTT CASRRVRDTQPQHF
TRBJ2-7 - TRBV27 TRBD2 TGTGCCAGCAGTGGGGGACTAGCGGTCTACGAGCAGTACTTC CASSGGLAVYEQYF
TRBJ1-1 - TRBV12-5 - TGTGCTAGTGGCCCCGGGGACAAAGAAGCTTTCTTT CASGPGDKEAFF
TRBJ2-3 - TRBV4-3 - TGCGCCAGCAGCCAAGGGCTCTCTGTGACAGATACGCAGTATTTT CASSQGLSVTDTQYF
TRBJ2-7 - TRBV13 TRBD1 TGTGCCAGCAGCTCAGGGACAGACTACGAGCAGTACTTC CASSSGTDYEQYF
TRBJ1-2 - TRBV5-6 - TGTGCCAGCAGCTTGGTAGAGGGCCCAGATGGGGGGACCTATGGCTACACCTTC CASSLVEGPDGGTYGYTF